Below, 27 T cell receptor beta chains from the same sample are listed, as sequenced in a study of OX40 agonist ivuxolimab in advanced cancers. Assay used: immunoSEQ multiplex PCR; TCRdb lists only in-frame clones, some missing. The table records 90,000 to 100,000 clones, roughly nine tenths of them present only once. Source: CD4+ or CD8+ T cells sorted from blood, taken in a trial of the OX40 agonist ivuxolimab. The origin of the receptors is an adult with an advanced solid tumor such as melanoma, head and neck, liver or kidney cancer.

This sequence joins TRBV5-8 and TRBJ1-3; no clear D. The CDR3 length is 15 residues. V was clipped by 1 base and J by 1 base, with 9 bases between them. The germline gives CDR1 SGHTS, CDR2 YDEGEE. CDR3 loop: CASSLSPGSGNTIYF. In nucleotides, the CDR3 is TGTGCCAGCAGCTTGTCTCCCGGGTCTGGAAACACCATATATTTT.

This chain connects TRBV11-2 to TRBJ2-3, with D uncertain. The length of the CDR3 is 12 residues. Germline CDR1 SGHAT, CDR2 FQNNGV. V lost 5 bases to trimming and J lost 1 base, with 4 bases between them. The CDR3 sequence is CASSPGTDTQYF. DNA of the CDR3: TGTGCCAGCAGCCCAGGCACAGATACGCAGTATTTT. The full variable domain, rest sourced from reference TRBV11-2 and TRBJ2-3, is EAGVAQSPRYKIIEKRQSVAFWCNPISGHATLYWYQQILGQGPKLLIQFQNNGVVDDSQLPKDRFSAERLKGVDSTLKIQPAKLEDSAVYLCASSPGTDTQYFGPGTRLTVL.

The rearrangement uses TRBV4-1 and TRBJ2-7, with 7 bases lining up with TRBD2. Germline CDR1 is MGHRA and CDR2 is YSYEKL. V shed 0 bases, J shed 1 base, and the junction held 9 bases outside the gene matches. This CDR3 has 17 residues. For the CDR3, the DNA is TGCGCCAGCAGCCAAGATTCCCCCAGTAGCGGGTCCTACGAGCAGTACTTC. This sequence encodes CASSQDSPSSGSYEQYF.

The V gene is TRBV10-3, the J gene TRBJ2-3; no reliable D call. Per the germline V gene, CDR1 is ENHRY and CDR2 is SYGVKD. The CDR3 is 15 amino acids. Deletions cut 8 bases from V and 1 base from J, with 16 bases between. CDR3 region: CAIGPTPAGTDTQYF. CDR3 DNA sequence: TGTGCCATCGGACCCACCCCCGCGGGCACAGATACGCAGTATTTT.

This chain links TRBV7-6 with TRBJ1-5; no firm D call. The CDR3 contains 15 residues. Trimming took off 4 bases at V and 0 bases at J, with 10 bases between the two ends. CDR1 SGHVS and CDR2 FNYEAQ come from the germline V gene. The CDR3 loop is CASSSGRYSNQPQHF. The CDR3 bases are TGTGCCAGCAGCTCTGGACGGTATAGCAATCAGCCCCAGCATTTT.

This chain uses TRBV19 with TRBJ2-5; 8 nucleotides agree with TRBD1. After removal of 4 bases from V and 5 bases from J, the junction contained 9 bases not matched to a gene. Per the germline V gene, CDR1 is LNHDA and CDR2 is SQIVND (reference sequence). The CDR3 has 15 residues. CDR3 amino acids: CASSTTDRAGETQYF. Written as DNA, the CDR3 is TGTGCCAGTAGTACGACGGACAGGGCTGGGGAGACCCAGTACTTC.

The chain has TRBV7-2 and TRBJ2-1; D perhaps matches TRBD1 (5 bases). The CDR3 runs to 15 residues. V was trimmed by 5 bases and J by 3 bases, leaving 14 bases between them. Looked up from germline, CDR1 is SGHTA and CDR2 is FQGNSA. Here the CDR3 reads CASSPTTDFYNEQFF. The CDR3 nucleotides are TGTGCCAGCAGCCCAACGACAGACTTCTACAATGAGCAGTTCTTC.

This clone was counted only a few times. The genes are TRBV19 and TRBJ2-3, with 7 positions matching TRBD1. The CDR3 loop spans 13 amino acids. Germline V gives CDR1 LNHDA, CDR2 SQIVND (reference sequence). V gave up 5 bases and J gave up 6 bases; unmatched junction bases: 5. CDR3 nucleotide sequence: TGTGCCAGTAGTTTCCCCAGGGGGGATACGCAGTATTTT. This codes for CASSFPRGDTQYF.

The chain carries TRBV30 and TRBJ1-2; D possibly corresponds to TRBD1 (6 bases). The CDR3 sequence is 12 residues long. V lost 5 bases and J lost 2, with 9 bases in between. CDR1 is GTSNPN, CDR2 SVGIG, per germline (reference sequence). The CDR3 is CAWGGANYGYTF. CDR3 nucleotides: TGTGCCTGGGGGGGCGCAAACTATGGCTACACCTTC.

V usage is TRBV28 and J usage is TRBJ1-5; D is undetermined. CDR1 is MDHEN and CDR2 is SYDVKM in the germline V gene. V shed 3 bases and J shed 2 bases, with 11 bases lying between them. The CDR3 consists of 15 residues. CDR3: CASSFRTPGNQPQHF. CDR3 in DNA: TGTGCCAGCAGTTTCCGGACTCCCGGCAATCAGCCCCAGCATTTT. The variable domain in full, completed from reference TRBV28 and TRBJ1-5, reads DVKVTQSSRYLVKRTGEKVFLECVQDMDHENMFWYRQDPGLGLRLIYFSYDVKMKEKGDIPEGYSVSREKKERFSLILESASTNQTSMYLCASSFRTPGNQPQHFGDGTRLSIL.

This clone has more than one count but fewer than ten. The rearrangement links TRBV27 to TRBJ2-6, with D perhaps matching TRBD1 (5 bases). V lost 0 bases, J lost 0 bases, and 12 bases lay in between. The CDR3 has 18 residues. CDR1 MNHEY and CDR2 SMNVEV come from the germline V gene (reference sequence). The CDR3 spells CASSLSPQGNSGANVLTF. CDR3 in DNA: TGTGCCAGCAGTTTATCCCCCCAGGGTAACTCTGGGGCCAACGTCCTGACTTTC.

With respect to this clone: Other nucleotide sequences from this sample produce the same CDR3. The rearrangement links TRBV11-2 to TRBJ1-1; D perhaps matches TRBD1 (6 bases). Germline assignment: CDR1 SGHAT and CDR2 FQNNGV. Trimming shortened V by 1 base and J by 4 bases, and 10 bases separated the two germline ends. The CDR3 contains 14 residues. CDR3 bases: TGTGCCAGCAGCTTAGGGCAGGGGAGCACTGAAGCTTTCTTT. This sequence encodes CASSLGQGSTEAFF.

The V call is TRBV28, the J call TRBJ1-2; 7 nucleotides match TRBD1. This CDR3 contains 13 residues. CDR1 and CDR2 (germline): MDHEN, SYDVKM. V lost 7 bases to trimming and J lost 9 bases; unmatched junction nucleotides: 11. CDR3 sequence reads: CASTSGQGVSYTF. CDR3 bases: TGTGCCAGCACCTCCGGGCAGGGGGTAAGCTACACCTTC.

This rearrangement joins TRBV7-2 to TRBJ1-1; D unclear. Trimming cost V 1 base and J 6 bases, with 12 bases left between them. Germline CDR1 reads SGHTA; CDR2 reads FQGNSA. The CDR3 totals 14 residues. This chain's CDR3 is CASSLDVQIAEAFF. DNA of the CDR3: TGTGCCAGCAGCTTAGATGTCCAGATCGCTGAAGCTTTCTTT.

The chain couples TRBV7-3 to TRBJ2-7, with D possibly being TRBD1 (7 bases). This CDR3 contains 15 residues. Germline V CDR1 and CDR2: SGHTA, FQGTGA. With 5 bases removed from V and 2 bases from J, the gap between germline ends came to 16 bases. The CDR3 protein is CASSLQGGLTYEQYF. As DNA, the CDR3 is TGTGCCAGCAGCCTCCAGGGGGGCCTCACCTACGAGCAGTACTTC.

This clone was counted once. The gene calls are TRBV7-8 and TRBJ2-1; D is ambiguous. Germline V lookup: CDR1 SGHVS, CDR2 FQNEAQ. This CDR3 has 12 amino acids. V was pared by 5 bases and J by 12 bases, with 14 bases between. Written as DNA, the CDR3 is TGTGCCAGCAGCAATAATAGGCTAGGGCAGTTCTTC. It codes for CASSNNRLGQFF.

The V and J genes are TRBV9 and TRBJ2-3; D gene unclear. The ends were cut back, 0 bases at V and 4 bases at J, with 9 bases in the middle. Germline V gives CDR1 SGDLS, CDR2 YYNGEE. The CDR3 contains 14 residues. The CDR3 region has the DNA TGTGCCAGCAGCGTAGGTCCAGAATCAGATACGCAGTATTTT. It codes for CASSVGPESDTQYF.

The V and J genes are TRBV5-4 and TRBJ1-2; D is unclear. The germline gives CDR1 SGHNT, CDR2 YYREEE (reference sequence). The CDR3 contains 13 residues. Trimming removed 1 base from V and 3 bases from J, with 7 bases in between. CDR3: CASSLSQDYGYTF. In DNA, the CDR3 is TGTGCCAGCAGCTTGAGCCAGGACTATGGCTACACCTTC.

The chain uses TRBV15 and TRBJ1-5, with D maybe TRBD1 (5 bases). Trimming took off 0 bases at V and 4 bases at J, with 10 bases between the two ends. Germline V lookup: CDR1 LNHNV, CDR2 YYDKDF (reference sequence). This CDR3 has 15 residues. The CDR3 region has the DNA TGTGCCACCAGCAGAGATCTGAGGGGAAATCAGCCCCAGCATTTT. Encoded protein: CATSRDLRGNQPQHF.

The chain has TRBV19 and TRBJ1-4; 11 bases are a match to TRBD1. CDR3 size: 18 residues. CDR1 LNHDA and CDR2 SQIVND come from the germline V gene (reference sequence). V lost 3 bases to trimming and J lost 7 bases; unmatched junction nucleotides: 13. The chain's CDR3 is CASSIGDRGSLLGEKLFF. CDR3 coding DNA: TGTGCCAGTAGTATCGGGGACAGGGGGTCTCTCCTTGGTGAAAAACTGTTTTTT.

This rearrangement joins TRBV29-1 to TRBJ2-5; 7 nucleotides line up with TRBD1. The V segment lost 6 bases and the J segment 2 bases; nucleotides outside the gene matches: 12. The CDR3 sequence is 15 residues long. Per the germline V gene, CDR1 is SQVTM and CDR2 is ANQGSEA. The CDR3 reads CSVTKPGQPQETQYF. The CDR3 nucleotides are TGCAGCGTGACTAAACCGGGACAGCCTCAAGAGACCCAGTACTTC.

There are a few counts of this clone. V is TRBV12-5 and J is TRBJ2-7; 7 bases agree with TRBD1. The CDR3 extends over 14 amino acids. Losses at the gene ends were 0 bases for V and 6 bases for J; bases not matched to a gene: 5. Germline CDR1 LGHNT, CDR2 FRNRAP. As DNA, the CDR3 is TGTGCTAGTGGTTTGGTATCGCAGGGGGTCGAGCAGTACTTC. This sequence encodes CASGLVSQGVEQYF. Based on the CDR3 plus reference TRBV12-5 and TRBJ2-7, the full variable domain is DARVTQTPRHKVTEMGQEVTMRCQPILGHNTVFWYRQTMMQGLELLAYFRNRAPLDDSGMPKDRFSAEMPDATLATLKIQPSEPRDSAVYFCASGLVSQGVEQYFGPGTRLTVT.

The rearrangement joins TRBV21-1 to TRBJ1-3. TRBV21-1 is a pseudogene locus. There are 14 residues in the CDR3. The CDR3 is CASSTLLKGNTIYF. In DNA form, the CDR3 reads TGTGCCAGCAGTACACTCTTAAAGGGAAACACCATATATTTT.

The chain couples TRBV7-6 to TRBJ2-5; no clear D gene. The J call could be wrong; TRBJ2-7 is a better fit for the DNA end. Germline V CDR1 and CDR2: SGHVS, FNYEAQ. This CDR3 has 14 residues. CDR3 coding DNA: TGTGCCAGCAGCTCCCAAATCAGTTCCTACGAGCAGTACTTC. It encodes CASSSQISSYEQYF.

The J gene is TRBJ2-1, the V gene TRBV5-4; D unclear. This CDR3 contains 15 residues. CDR1 is SGHNT and CDR2 is YYREEE in the germline V gene (reference sequence). Trimming left V 6 bases short and J 0 bases short, with 13 bases between. The DNA for the CDR3 is TGTGCCAGCACCCAGGTCCGTGGCTCCTACAATGAGCAGTTCTTC. Translating it yields CASTQVRGSYNEQFF.

J is TRBJ2-7 and V is TRBV27, with D possibly being TRBD1 (5 bases). The V and J ends lost 0 bases and 0 bases respectively, with 12 bases between them. From germline, CDR1 is MNHEY and CDR2 SMNVEV (reference sequence). The CDR3 loop spans 16 amino acids. DNA of the CDR3: TGTGCCAGCAGTTTATCTAGGGGAACCCTCTCCTACGAGCAGTACTTC. As protein: CASSLSRGTLSYEQYF.

The chain recombines TRBV5-1 with TRBJ1-1; D is unclear. Looked up from germline, CDR1 is SGHRS and CDR2 is YFSETQ. V lost 2 bases, J lost 7 bases, and 12 bases lay in between. The CDR3 extends over 13 amino acids. The chain's CDR3 is CASSLGLLDEAFF. The CDR3 bases are TGCGCCAGCAGCTTAGGACTGCTGGATGAAGCTTTCTTT.